This T cell receptor beta chain was captured in a study of blood T cells in healthy people across ages. A J-beta primer mix and a sample-barcoded 5' primer were used in a second PCR of about 7 to 12 cycles. TCRdb recomputed calls from the 5' RACE reads with MiXCR, one row per CDR3 protein. The repertoire has some 850,000 distinct CDR3 sequences, about a quarter of them found once; the top ten carry 2.5% to 3.5%. The CDR3 covers 18 residues. The germline V and J ends were trimmed by 0 bases and 0 bases, with 16 bases remaining between them. CDR1 is SGHRS, CDR2 YFSETQ, per germline. These same data were also listed under a study on T cells of mothers and their children.

The receptor was isolated from a boy aged 5 to 17 in good health. Sequencing was carried out using blood. The chain combines TRBV5-1 with TRBJ2-1; D remains ambiguous. The CDR3 sequence: CASSLGRRFNSSYNEQFF. The CDR3 DNA reads as TGCGCCAGCAGCTTGGGCAGGCGGTTTAACAGCTCCTACAATGAGCAGTTCTTC.